A single sample is the source of the 9 T cell receptor beta chains below, sequenced in a study of blood T cells in healthy people across ages. Sample-barcoded 5' priming and a J-beta primer mix drove a second PCR of about 7 to 12 cycles. MiXCR was run by TCRdb on the 5' RACE reads, yielding one entry per CDR3 protein. The sample shows approximately 1.5 million distinct CDR3 sequences, roughly 32% of them seen only once. The sample comprised blood. The receptors come from a woman aged 25 to 39 in good health.

The V call is TRBV20-1, the J call TRBJ2-5; 7 bases align to TRBD2. V lost 0 bases and J lost 5; bases outside the gene matches: 18. Germline CDR1 DFQATT, CDR2 SNEGSKA (reference sequence). The CDR3 is 18 residues long. The CDR3 is CSARDLVTSRGVRETQYF. The CDR3 coding sequence is TGCAGTGCTAGAGATCTGGTGACTAGCCGGGGGGTACGGGAGACCCAGTACTTC.

This clonotype was picked up a small number of times. This chain joins TRBV6-5 and TRBJ1-5, with TRBD1 matching 8 bases. The germline V gene has CDR1 MNHEY and CDR2 SVGAGI. CDR3 length: 15 amino acids. V shed 0 bases, J shed 7 bases, and the junction held 5 bases outside the gene matches. This CDR3 is CASSYSGQGRQPQHF. The DNA for the CDR3 is TGTGCCAGCAGTTACTCCGGACAGGGTCGGCAGCCCCAGCATTTT.

The chain links TRBV28 to TRBJ1-2; D not resolved. V was trimmed by 5 bases and J by 0 bases, leaving 4 bases between them. Germline V gene lookup returns CDR1 MDHEN and CDR2 SYDVKM. The CDR3 contains 12 residues. As DNA, the CDR3 is TGTGCCAGCAGTATTCCTAACTATGGCTACACCTTC. It codes for CASSIPNYGYTF.

This clonotype appeared many times. The chain carries TRBV7-2 and TRBJ2-3; D not resolved. Deletions cut 5 bases from V and 3 bases from J, with 12 bases between. CDR3 length: 14 amino acids. The germline V gene encodes CDR1 SGHTA and CDR2 FQGNSA. CDR3 sequence reads: CASSPYSATDTQYF. The CDR3 DNA reads as TGTGCCAGCAGCCCATATAGTGCTACAGATACGCAGTATTTT.

The genes are TRBV20-1 and TRBJ2-1, with 11 bases lining up with TRBD2. The germline gives CDR1 DFQATT, CDR2 SNEGSKA (reference sequence). The CDR3 totals 15 residues. The junction had 3 bases not matched to a gene; V was cut back by 2 bases and J by 3 bases. The CDR3 bases are TGCAGTGCTAGAAGACTAGCGGGAAGCTACAATGAGCAGTTCTTC. Encoded protein: CSARRLAGSYNEQFF.

This clonotype has at least ten counts. CDR3 in amino acids: CASSPGDSVKNIQYF. DNA of the CDR3: TGTGCCAGCAGCCCGGGAGACAGTGTCAAAAACATTCAGTACTTC. This chain joins TRBV5-5 and TRBJ2-4, with D tentatively TRBD2 (6 bases). CDR1 is SGHKS and CDR2 is YYEKEE in the germline V gene (reference sequence). The CDR3 has 15 amino acids. V was trimmed by 4 bases and J by 3 bases, leaving 14 bases between them. The variable domain in full, completed from reference TRBV5-5 and TRBJ2-4, reads DAGVTQSPTHLIKTRGQQVTLRCSPISGHKSVSWYQQVLGQGPQFIFQYYEKEERGRGNFPDRFSARQFPNYSSELNVNALLLGDSALYLCASSPGDSVKNIQYFGAGTRLSVL.

The chain couples TRBV7-6 to TRBJ2-4, with no clear D. The germline gives CDR1 SGHVS, CDR2 FNYEAQ. The CDR3 loop spans 13 amino acids. V lost 5 bases, J lost 8 bases, and 13 bases lay in between. This chain's CDR3 is CASSPTSWDIQYF. Here the CDR3 DNA reads TGTGCCAGCAGCCCTACCTCATGGGACATTCAGTACTTC.

This clonotype was observed a few times. This chain connects TRBV6-1 to TRBJ1-6, with TRBD1 identical over 7 bases. This CDR3 is built from 14 residues. CDR1 and CDR2 (germline): MNHNS, SASEGT. V trimming: 1 base; J trimming: 7 bases; junction bases outside the gene matches: 1. The DNA for the CDR3 is TGTGCCAGCAGTGAAGGGGACAGCAATTCACCCCTCCACTTT. Translated: CASSEGDSNSPLHF.

The V gene is TRBV7-2, the J gene TRBJ2-7; D is perhaps TRBD2 (7 bases). V was clipped by 8 bases and J by 4 bases, with 18 bases between them. Germline V gives CDR1 SGHTA, CDR2 FQGNSA. The CDR3 consists of 14 residues. CDR3 protein: CASRRGGSVYEQYF. As DNA, the CDR3 is TGTGCCAGCCGTCGCGGGGGCTCCGTTTACGAGCAGTACTTC.